The sequence of this T cell receptor (beta chain) was determined in a study of cytomegalovirus exposure and HLA in healthy donors (dated 2017 in TCRdb). Broadly, across the study: According to an earlier analysis of several hundred of the donors, about 170 million T cells yielded roughly 110 million unique TCR beta sequences and approximately 300 Gb of sequence data. The study used immunosequencing to profile the T cell repertoires of approximately 640 subjects and linked those repertoires to cytomegalovirus serostatus. In a later analysis, previously published TCR beta repertoires from roughly 710 donors were re-analyzed and high-resolution HLA genotyping was added so that TCR occurrence patterns could be studied. In the later analysis, no new phenotypic data were used to find candidate immune exposures; instead, reliance was placed on TCR beta sequences and their occurrence across donors. Along with the roughly 710-subject first cohort, a separate validation cohort of about 110 different subjects was used. Donor age, sex, ethnicity and CMV serostatus were collected together with the repertoire data. Across around 400 genotyped donors of the cohort, an average of roughly 230,000 unique TCR beta nucleotide sequences per donor were sequenced, and 15% to 20% of those sequences were non-productive. The study aimed to test whether signatures of past pathogen exposure could be identified by cataloging public T cell receptors. Because of strong linkage in the cohort, roughly five DR-DQ haplotypes were treated as single units for association and clustering. Of the 350 to 400 genotyped donors, over 70% fell in the genetic ancestry cluster associated with self-reported Caucasian donors. Both class I and class II loci were covered by HLA typing, at four-digit resolution. A later genetic analysis used genome-wide SNP genotypes for about 65% of the 666 donors, treating that subset as a discovery cohort. Every repertoire in the discovery cohort had been generated on one and the same sequencing platform. In an earlier analysis of 587 of the donors, high-throughput TCR beta sequencing was used to judge whether each TCR beta V gene segment behaved as functional or pseudogenic. The study combined high-throughput TCR immunosequencing, statistical association of individual TCRs with disease status, and machine learning to predict cytomegalovirus infection status. The number of donors typed differed by locus, with roughly 620-640 for A, B, C, DRB1 and DQB1, around 500 for DQA1, 600 to 610 for DPA1, and around 450 for DPB1. An early release covering about 600 HLA-typed donors comprised about 300 gigabases of sequencing data and about 90 million unique TCR sequences. Study-wide findings and limitations: A later genetic analysis associated a missense DCLRE1C variant with V-gene and J-gene trimming of TCR beta chains, and an independent cohort replicated the association. Assigning TCR associations to individual alleles was difficult when HLA alleles, especially DR and DQ, strongly co-occurred. Broadly in line with IMGT annotations, most TCR beta V segments showed up in productive rearrangements about 87% or about 30% of the time in an earlier analysis of a few hundred of the donors. A later analysis associated roughly 17,000 TCR beta sequences with specific HLA alleles at a false discovery rate of 0.05. In a later analysis, HLA-associated TCR beta chains were found to be more clonally expanded and to have lower generation probabilities than equally common non-associated chains. In a later analysis, most CMV-associated TCR beta chains were found to appear HLA-restricted, with HLA associations seemingly driven largely by CMV exposure. CMV serostatus was the only immune exposure information available for the cohort. Some IMGT-functional V segments, including TRBV6-2 and TRBV6-3, could not be told apart with the 87-base-pair reads, so those segments were excluded. The study listed 150 to 200 TCR beta chains as associated with cytomegalovirus. The presence/absence analyses assumed that sequencing depth was roughly uniform across donors, and that assumption may not be true. Correlated functional status among segregating V segments might be attributable to linkage disequilibrium, but an unknown experimental factor could not be ruled out. Because counts were too low, about 15 rarely observed V segments, including chromosome 9 orphons, were left out of the earlier analysis of about 620 of the donors. The classifier was reported to diagnose cytomegalovirus status with high specificity and sensitivity in both the original cohort and the validation cohort. According to the authors, the approach could potentially be generalized to other disease states and immunological phenotypes. A group of highly shared sequence variants was considered likely to be a technical artifact of the sequencing pipeline. Most TCR sequences were observed very rarely across donors, whereas some public TCRs were present in many individuals. In a later analysis, the rate of TCR association differed among HLA loci, with DRB1 alleles having the most associated TCRs and HLA-C alleles having the fewest. Compared with the 666-donor mean, donors in an Asian-associated ancestry cluster had fewer N-insertions in productive TCRs, according to a later genetic analysis. Three of the identified cytomegalovirus-associated TCR beta chains were confirmed in vitro to be specific for cytomegalovirus antigens. A further reported finding was that TCR beta sequences accurately predicted the HLA-A and HLA-B alleles for most subjects in the first cohort. Because HLA typing was unavailable for some donors at each locus, only the typed subset was used in association tests. Only TCR beta chains were sequenced in this cohort, and the absence of alpha or paired-chain data limited detectable features. A later analysis reported that several top co-occurrence clusters appeared linked to parvovirus B19, influenza, CMV and Epstein-Barr virus.

The cohort consisted of approximately 670 healthy bone marrow donors. All cohort members were sampled while nominally healthy, although unrecorded immune exposures were likely present. The donor was CMV seronegative and was included in the group of 352 seronegative cohort members. A peripheral blood sample was collected from each donor, and TCR beta sequencing was performed on peripheral blood mononuclear cells. Genomic DNA extraction from the blood cell samples was performed with the Qiagen DNeasy Blood Extraction Kit. This clone has more than one count but fewer than ten. Its antigen is unknown. Base-call qualities are not available, and no considerably larger clone is one nucleotide away. Inclusive of the bounding cysteine and phenylalanine, the CDR3 is 15 residues long. Of the read, only the CDR3 DNA is kept; its 45 bases are in frame from base 1. After removal of 4 bases from V and 5 bases from J, the junction retains 9 bases not matched to a gene. Looking up the germline V gene yields CDR1 SNHLY and CDR2 FYNNEI.

The library was prepared using the immunoSEQ multiplex PCR assay. For the multiplex PCR, a mixture combining 60 forward primers for TCR Vbeta segments and 13 reverse primers for TCR Jbeta segments was used. The CDR3 region of rearranged TCR beta genes was amplified from genomic DNA by a multiplex PCR assay. The Illumina HiSeq System was used to sequence the amplified TCR beta libraries as 87-base-pair reads. The published analysis was carried out like this. A later analysis counted some 80 million unique TCR beta chains across the 650 to 700 repertoires, and some 11 million of these chains were shared by at least two donors. Raw reads were error-corrected and collapsed into unique sequences by a nearest-neighbor algorithm in which closely related sequences were merged to remove PCR and sequencing errors. To assign V, D and J gene segments, CDR3 sequences were aligned to IMGT reference sequences. For a sequence to be retained, a match of at least six nucleotides was required to both a V gene segment and a J gene segment. Rearrangements were classified as productive when the CDR3 lacked stop codons and remained in frame with V and J, and all other rearrangements were classified as non-productive. CDR3 was defined according to IMGT convention as the region running from the second conserved V-encoded cysteine to the conserved J-encoded phenylalanine. The earlier analysis of some 580 of the donors excluded any sequence lacking an unambiguous match to a single V gene segment. An earlier analysis of 500 to 600 of the donors classified V segments as functional when productive rearrangements were above 56.7% and as segregating when the standard deviation between donors was above 5%. A statistical classification framework was developed to diagnose cytomegalovirus status using the catalog of TCR beta chain sequences. In a later analysis, TCR nucleotide sequences were compared against IMGT/GENE-DB human TR gene sequences so that V and J genes could be assigned. The TCRdist pipeline was used in a later analysis to assign CDR3 sequences and most-parsimonious VDJ recombination scenarios. A later analysis defined each TCR beta chain by its CDR3 amino acid sequence plus V-gene family, and excluded reads lacking a unique V-gene family. As a way to deal with suspected cross-contamination and a sequencing artifact, a later analysis dropped nearly 600 nucleotide sequences that were highly shared and had low generation probability. In a later analysis, a clonal expansion index was calculated for each public chain from normalized within-repertoire ranks of inferred template counts. Generation probabilities in a later analysis came from a VDJ recombination model fitted to out-of-frame rearrangements, and those results were checked against IGoR. In a later analysis, TCR-TCR, TCR-HLA and TCR-CMV co-occurrence was scored with hypergeometric tests, and a repertoire-size bias correction was applied to TCR pairs. A later analysis estimated false discovery rates by permuting HLA or CMV assignments 20 times. In a later analysis, co-occurring TCRs were grouped using DBSCAN, and TCRdist sequence similarity was added for clustering within HLA-allele-positive subsets. Repertoires with fewer than 30,000 or more than 120,000 public chains, plus five repertoires with anomalous nucleotide sharing, were excluded from co-occurrence clustering. The clones in this table, taken by TCRdb from immuneACCESS, are in-frame only. Not every clone is retained; where verified, under half of the shortfall comes from an unresolved V gene, and the cause of the rest is unknown. V, J and clone size derive from that table, while D and trimming were established from the DNA sequence. In this sample the table shows approximately 130,000 clones, 70% to 85% of which occur a single time. The top ten clones comprise 2.7% of the sample.

The chain is made from TRBV2 and TRBJ2-5; the central 8 bases match TRBD2. The receptor comes from a boy aged 2-9 years in good health and CMV-seronegative. Sequencing input: PBMCs. The CDR3 protein is CASSGTASGWETQYF. The base sequence is TGTGCCAGCAGTGGCACGGCTAGCGGGTGGGAGACCCAGTACTTC.